This T cell receptor (beta chain) was found in a study of siplizumab effects on memory and regulatory T cells. Concerning this clone: The antigen is not known.

Per individual sample, 85,000 to 100,000 TCR templates were assayed. Assay: immunoSEQ multiplex PCR; the TCRdb copy retains only in-frame clones and omits some. The table shows tens of thousands of clones, with around 93% occurring only once. Germline V CDR1 and CDR2: SGHRS, YFSETQ. Trimming cost V 0 bases and J 0 bases, with 21 bases left between them. CDR3 length: 19 amino acids. Findings and limits, study-wide: Unstimulated subset assignment was obtained for only a minor fraction of alloreactive clones.

Sequencing input: CD8+ T cells sorted from blood. This sequence was found in a human donor in good health. The chain is built from TRBV5-1 and TRBJ1-1; D is perhaps TRBD1 (6 bases). The CDR3 region is CASSLEMQPSGAMNTEAFF. The CDR3 coding sequence is TGCGCCAGCAGCTTGGAGATGCAGCCCTCGGGGGCGATGAACACTGAAGCTTTCTTT. The full variable domain, with the rest looked up from reference TRBV5-1 and TRBJ1-1, is KAGVTQTPRYLIKTRGQQVTLSCSPISGHRSVSWYQQTPGQGLQFLFEYFSETQRNKGNFPGRFSGRQFSNSRSEMNVSTLELGDSALYLCASSLEMQPSGAMNTEAFFGQGTRLTVV.